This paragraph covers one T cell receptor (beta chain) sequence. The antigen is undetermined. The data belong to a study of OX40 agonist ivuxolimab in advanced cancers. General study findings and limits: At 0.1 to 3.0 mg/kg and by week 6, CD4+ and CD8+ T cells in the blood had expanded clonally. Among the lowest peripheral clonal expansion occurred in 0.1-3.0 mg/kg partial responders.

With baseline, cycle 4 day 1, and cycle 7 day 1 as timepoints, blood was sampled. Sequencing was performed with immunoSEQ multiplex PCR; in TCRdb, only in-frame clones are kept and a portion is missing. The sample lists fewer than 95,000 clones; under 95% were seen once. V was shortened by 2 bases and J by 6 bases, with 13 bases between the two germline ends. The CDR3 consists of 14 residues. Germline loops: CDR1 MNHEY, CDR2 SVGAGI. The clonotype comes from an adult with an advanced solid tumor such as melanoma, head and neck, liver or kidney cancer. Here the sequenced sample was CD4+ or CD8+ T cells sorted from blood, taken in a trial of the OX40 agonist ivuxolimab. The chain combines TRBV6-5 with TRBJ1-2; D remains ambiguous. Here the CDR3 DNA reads TGTGCCAGCAGTTACCTCCCCACAAGGGATGGCTACACCTTC. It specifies CASSYLPTRDGYTF.